This TCR beta chain was retrieved from a study of PD-1 blockade in classical Hodgkin lymphoma. General study findings and limits: Similar baseline diversity was found in complete responders and newly diagnosed patients. Factors driving the repertoire differences, possibly disease activity or prior therapy, remain undefined. Nivolumab initiated under 1 year post-ASCT led to patient exclusion.

Method: immunoSEQ multiplex PCR; TCRdb's copy keeps in-frame clones and lacks some. The sample contains some 38,000 clones, over 65% of which appear only once. The CDR3 is 15 residues long. CDR1 is SGHVS, CDR2 FNYEAQ, per germline. V dropped 5 bases and J dropped 4 bases, with 17 bases sitting between them. Worth noting for this clone: The antigen remains undetermined.

Patients all relapsed after autologous stem cell transplantation, and there was variation in brentuximab vedotin exposure. This specimen consisted of peripheral blood mononuclear cells (PBMCs), obtained at baseline. The V and J genes are TRBV7-6 and TRBJ2-5, with D tentatively TRBD1 (8 bases). This sequence was found in a human donor with classical Hodgkin lymphoma. The CDR3 DNA follows: TGTGCCAGCAGCCGACGACAGGGGAGGGGAGAGACCCAGTACTTC. It codes for CASSRRQGRGETQYF.